This TCR beta chain was captured in a study of early stage breast cancer tumors. Study context: Of some 17 invasive breast tumors, fewer than 13 were hormone receptor-positive, HER2-negative. Invasive lobular carcinomas made up about 30% of the 12 ER+/PR+/HER2- tumors.

Findings and caveats of the study: Tumors had approximately 2.6-fold higher T cell density and higher clonality than adjacent normal breast tissue.

Blood replicates held 0.5 ug DNA, tumor or normal breast about 1.5 ug, two each. Assay used: immunoSEQ multiplex PCR; TCRdb lists only in-frame clones, some missing. The data contain 5,000 to 6,500 clones, around 70% of them seen just once; the ten biggest clones take up approximately 15%. The germline V gene encodes CDR1 SGDLS and CDR2 YYNGEE. This CDR3 has 14 residues. V shed 4 bases and J shed 4 bases, with 12 bases lying between them. On this clone: Its specificity is not known.

This TCR was recovered from a person in their 60s with breast cancer. The chain employs TRBV9 and TRBJ1-5; D gene ambiguous. Sequenced: normal breast tissue next to the tumor. CDR3 amino acids: CASSPWPGNQPQHF. Written as DNA, the CDR3 is TGTGCCAGCAGCCCGTGGCCGGGTAATCAGCCCCAGCATTTT.